These T cell receptor beta chains were read from a single sample in a study of OX40 agonist ivuxolimab in advanced cancers. TCRdb's table, derived via immunoSEQ multiplex PCR, lists solely in-frame clones and lacks some. Here the sample spans tens of thousands of clones, around 82% being singletons. The material sequenced was CD4+ or CD8+ T cells sorted from blood, taken in a trial of the OX40 agonist ivuxolimab. The receptors originated from an adult with an advanced solid tumor such as melanoma, head and neck, liver or kidney cancer. Each CDR3 is given with its conserved first and last residue. D genes are given only for firm matches. Some rows have no size entry. The others give once, few or many, or a class for an expanded clone.

d_gene,v_gene,abundance,j_gene,CDR3aa,CDR3nt
.,TRBV7-9,.,TRBJ2-1,CASSLRQGSHEQFF,TGTGCCAGCAGCTTACGCCAGGGATCGCACGAGCAGTTCTTC
TRBD1,TRBV28,.,TRBJ1-2,CASMYRGLGGYTF,TGTGCCAGCATGTATAGGGGGCTAGGTGGCTACACCTTC
.,TRBV11-2,.,TRBJ2-2,CASSLGIGWSGELFF,TGTGCCAGCAGCTTAGGCATAGGGTGGTCCGGGGAGCTGTTTTTT
.,TRBV7-9,.,TRBJ2-1,CASSFMGAPYNEQFF,TGTGCCAGCAGCTTCATGGGGGCCCCCTACAATGAGCAGTTCTTC
.,TRBV27,.,TRBJ2-1,CASSFLSSYNEQFF,TGTGCCAGCAGTTTCCTGAGCTCCTACAATGAGCAGTTCTTC
.,TRBV4-2,once,TRBJ1-4,CASSQVMGGTNEKLFF,TGTGCCAGCAGCCAGGTCATGGGGGGAACTAATGAAAAACTGTTTTTT
.,TRBV19,.,TRBJ1-5,CASSIDTLQPQHF,TGTGCCAGTAGTATAGACACCCTACAGCCCCAGCATTTT
.,TRBV11-1,few,TRBJ2-7,CASSQGVNYEQYF,TGTGCCAGCAGCCAAGGCGTGAACTACGAGCAGTACTTC
TRBD1,TRBV7-2,few,TRBJ2-7,CASSPGRGQLRYEQYF,TGTGCCAGCAGCCCGGGAAGGGGACAGCTCAGATACGAGCAGTACTTC
.,TRBV4-3,once,TRBJ2-1,CASSLREGGLTYNEQFF,TGCGCCAGCAGCCTCCGAGAGGGGGGGCTTACCTACAATGAGCAGTTCTTC
.,TRBV6-6,.,TRBJ1-4,CASSNLGLNNEKLFF,TGTGCCAGCAGTAACCTAGGACTGAATAATGAAAAACTGTTTTTT
.,TRBV4-3,.,TRBJ2-5,CASSQVGGQETQYF,TGCGCCAGCAGCCAAGTTGGCGGACAAGAGACCCAGTACTTC
.,TRBV30,.,TRBJ1-1,CAWSVAQNTEAFF,TGTGCCTGGAGTGTCGCGCAAAACACTGAAGCTTTCTTT
TRBD1,TRBV30,.,TRBJ2-7,CAWGVGGGQYF,TGTGCCTGGGGTGTAGGGGGCGGGCAGTACTTC
.,TRBV5-6,few,TRBJ2-5,CASSLGLRGGETQYF,TGTGCCAGCAGCTTGGGTCTCAGGGGGGGAGAGACCCAGTACTTC
.,TRBV5-1,.,TRBJ2-5,CASSFQGQAGETQYF,TGCGCCAGCAGCTTCCAGGGACAAGCGGGGGAGACCCAGTACTTC
.,TRBV27,few,TRBJ1-1,CASTVRYGGNTEAFF,TGTGCCAGCACCGTCAGGTACGGGGGGAACACTGAAGCTTTCTTT
TRBD2,TRBV2,.,TRBJ2-2,CASTALAGAAGELFF,TGTGCCAGCACCGCACTAGCGGGGGCTGCCGGGGAGCTGTTTTTT
.,TRBV10-3,.,TRBJ1-2,CAISESLGRVGYTF,TGTGCCATCAGTGAGTCGTTGGGCAGGGTTGGCTACACCTTC
.,TRBV5-4,.,TRBJ1-5,CASSLGPLGNQPQHF,TGTGCCAGCAGCTTGGGACCGCTCGGGAATCAGCCCCAGCATTTT
TRBD1,TRBV11-2,.,TRBJ2-7,CASSLGSTGGYDEQYF,TGTGCCAGCAGCTTAGGCTCGACAGGGGGCTACGACGAGCAGTACTTC
.,TRBV19,.,TRBJ2-7,CASSTTGPHHYEQYF,TGTGCCAGTAGTACGACGGGACCCCACCACTACGAGCAGTACTTC
.,TRBV6-5,.,TRBJ1-4,CASTQRGFGEKLFF,TGTGCCAGCACCCAAAGGGGATTTGGTGAAAAACTGTTTTTT